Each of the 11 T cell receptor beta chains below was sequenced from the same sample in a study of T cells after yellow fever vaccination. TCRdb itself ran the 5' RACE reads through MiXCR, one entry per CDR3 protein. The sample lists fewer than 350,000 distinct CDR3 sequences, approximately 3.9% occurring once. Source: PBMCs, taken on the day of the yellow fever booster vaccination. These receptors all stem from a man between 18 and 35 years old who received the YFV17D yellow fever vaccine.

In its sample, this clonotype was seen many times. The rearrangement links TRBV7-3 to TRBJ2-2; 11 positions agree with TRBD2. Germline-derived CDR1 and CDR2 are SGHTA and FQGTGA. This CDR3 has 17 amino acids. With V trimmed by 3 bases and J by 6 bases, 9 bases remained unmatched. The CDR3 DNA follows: TGTGCCAGCAGCTTCGCCCCGGGGGGACTAGCGGCCGGGGAGCTGTTTTTT. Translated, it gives CASSFAPGGLAAGELFF.

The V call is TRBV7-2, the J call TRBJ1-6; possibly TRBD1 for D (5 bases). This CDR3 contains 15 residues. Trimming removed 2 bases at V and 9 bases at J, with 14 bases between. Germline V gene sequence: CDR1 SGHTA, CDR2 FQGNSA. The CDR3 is CASSLRSGLSSPLHF. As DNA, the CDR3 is TGTGCCAGCAGCTTAAGGTCAGGGCTAAGTTCACCCCTCCACTTT. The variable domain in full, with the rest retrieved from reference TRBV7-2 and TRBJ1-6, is GAGVSQSPSNKVTEKGKDVELRCDPISGHTALYWYRQSLGQGLEFLIYFQGNSAPDKSGLPSDRFSAERTGGSVSTLTIQRTQQEDSAVYLCASSLRSGLSSPLHFGNGTRLTVT.

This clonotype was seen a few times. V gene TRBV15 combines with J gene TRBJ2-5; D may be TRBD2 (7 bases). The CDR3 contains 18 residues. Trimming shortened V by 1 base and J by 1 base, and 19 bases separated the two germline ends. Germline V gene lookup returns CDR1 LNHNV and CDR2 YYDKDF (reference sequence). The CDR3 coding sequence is TGTGCCACCAGCAGAGTAGGCGGGGGCGTTTCCCTCCAAGAGACCCAGTACTTC. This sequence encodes CATSRVGGGVSLQETQYF.

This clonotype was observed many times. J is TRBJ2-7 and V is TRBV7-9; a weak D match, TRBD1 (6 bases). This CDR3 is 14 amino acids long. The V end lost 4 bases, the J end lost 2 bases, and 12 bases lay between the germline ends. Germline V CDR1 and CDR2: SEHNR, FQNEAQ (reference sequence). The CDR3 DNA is TGTGCCAGCAGCTCCACAGGGCGCCCCTACGAGCAGTACTTC. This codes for CASSSTGRPYEQYF.

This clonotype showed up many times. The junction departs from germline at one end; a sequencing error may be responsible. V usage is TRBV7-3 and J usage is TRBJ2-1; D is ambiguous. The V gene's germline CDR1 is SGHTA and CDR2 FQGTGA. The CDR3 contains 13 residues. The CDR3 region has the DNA TGTGCCAGCAGCTCCAGCTCCCACAATGAGCAGTTCTTC. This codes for CASSSSSHNEQFF.

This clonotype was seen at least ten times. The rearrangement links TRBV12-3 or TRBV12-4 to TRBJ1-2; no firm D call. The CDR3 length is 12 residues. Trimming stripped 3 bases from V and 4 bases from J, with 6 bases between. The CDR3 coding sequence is TGTGCCAGCAGTTTCGCGGGCTATGGCTACACCTTC. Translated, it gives CASSFAGYGYTF.

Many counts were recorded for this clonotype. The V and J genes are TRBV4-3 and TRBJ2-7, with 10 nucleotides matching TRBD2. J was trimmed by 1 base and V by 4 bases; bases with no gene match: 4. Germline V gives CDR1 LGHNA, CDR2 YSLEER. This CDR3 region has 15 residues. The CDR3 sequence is CASSLGAGGSYEQYF. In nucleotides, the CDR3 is TGCGCCAGCAGCCTGGGAGCGGGGGGGTCCTACGAGCAGTACTTC.

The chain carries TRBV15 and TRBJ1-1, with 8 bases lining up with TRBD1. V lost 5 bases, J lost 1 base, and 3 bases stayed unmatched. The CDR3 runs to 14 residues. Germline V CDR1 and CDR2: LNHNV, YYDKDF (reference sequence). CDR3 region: CATSQDRGNTEAFF. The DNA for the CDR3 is TGTGCCACCAGCCAAGACAGGGGGAACACTGAAGCTTTCTTT.

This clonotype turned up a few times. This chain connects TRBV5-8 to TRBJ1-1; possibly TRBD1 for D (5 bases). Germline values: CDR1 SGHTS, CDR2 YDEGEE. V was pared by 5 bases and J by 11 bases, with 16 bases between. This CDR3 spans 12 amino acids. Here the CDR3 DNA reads TGTGCCAGCAGACAGGATCTGAATACCGCTTTCTTT. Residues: CASRQDLNTAFF. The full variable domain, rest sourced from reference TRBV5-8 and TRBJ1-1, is EAGVTQSPTHLIKTRGQQATLRCSPISGHTSVYWYQQALGLGLQFLLWYDEGEERNRGNFPPRFSGRQFPNYSSELNVNALELEDSALYLCASRQDLNTAFFGQGTRLTVV.

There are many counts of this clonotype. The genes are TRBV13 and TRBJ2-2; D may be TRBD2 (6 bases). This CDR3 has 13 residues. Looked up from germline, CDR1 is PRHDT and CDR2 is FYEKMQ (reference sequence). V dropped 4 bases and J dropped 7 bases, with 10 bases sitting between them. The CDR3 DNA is TGTGCCAGCAGCTGGGACTCTCGCGGGGAGCTGTTTTTT. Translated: CASSWDSRGELFF.

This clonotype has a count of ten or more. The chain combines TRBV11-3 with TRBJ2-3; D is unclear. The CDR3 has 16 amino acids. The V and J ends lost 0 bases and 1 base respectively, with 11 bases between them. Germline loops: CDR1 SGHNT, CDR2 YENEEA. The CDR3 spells CASSLERRLCTDTQYF. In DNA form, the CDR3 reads TGTGCCAGCAGCTTAGAGCGGCGGCTATGCACAGATACGCAGTATTTT.